This section outlines one TCR beta chain sequence together with its context. Its matching antigen is unknown. Healthy donors of bone marrow made up the group. These data belong to a study of cytomegalovirus exposure and HLA in healthy donors. Study in general: Unique TCRs from HLA-typed donors, approximately 80 million of them, were held in an early data release. Overall study results and limits: More clonal expansion characterized HLA-associated TCR beta chains than equally common others in a later analysis. Later analysis showed most CMV-associated TCR beta chains appearing HLA-restricted.

The PCR ran on 60 Vbeta and 13 Jbeta primers. Sequenced by immunoSEQ multiplex PCR; TCRdb stores in-frame clones only, minus some. The sample has under 130,000 clones; over 70% are singletons. V was pared by 1 base and J by 5 bases, with 17 bases between. CDR1 is MGHRA, CDR2 YSYEKL, per germline. The length of the CDR3 is 16 residues. This sequence joins TRBV4-1 and TRBJ1-1; no clear D gene. The TCR was taken from a man aged 35-49 years in good health and CMV-seronegative. The sample taken for sequencing was PBMCs. The CDR3 DNA follows: TGCGCCAGCAGCCAAGTTGGTAGAGGGAGAGATACTGAAGCTTTCTTT. Encoded protein: CASSQVGRGRDTEAFF.